These 11 T cell receptor beta chains were all obtained from the same sample, sequenced in a study of naive and memory T cell subsets. Findings of the study overall: Especially in CD8 cells, naive repertoires contained a few larger clonotypes, possibly CD45RA-re-expressing memory cells.

Two oligonucleotides, mixed equimolar, formed the beta constant-region primer covering TRBC1 and TRBC2. Ligated cDNA was amplified by four rounds of PCR with nested alpha and beta constant-region primers and SP2. TCRdb recomputed calls from the UMI-ligation and nested PCR reads with MiXCR, one row per CDR3 protein. The repertoire holds some 82,000 distinct CDR3 sequences, with roughly 10% as singletons. No cognate antigen is known for these TCRs. The sequenced sample was naive CD4+ T cells from blood. Receptors were obtained from a human donor in good health.

The rearrangement joins TRBV7-9 to TRBJ2-6; TRBD2 aligns across 7 bases. Trimming cost V 7 bases and J 0 bases; bases outside gene matches: 3. The germline CDR1 and CDR2 sequences are SEHNR and FQNEAQ (reference sequence). The CDR3 covers 15 residues. For the CDR3, the DNA is TGTGCCAGCAAACGGGGGGACTCTGGGGCCAACGTCCTGACTTTC. Protein: CASKRGDSGANVLTF.

This clonotype was detected many times. The rearrangement uses TRBV28 and TRBJ2-2; no reliable D call. Per germline, CDR1 MDHEN and CDR2 SYDVKM. V shed 2 bases and J shed 6 bases, with 7 bases lying between them. The CDR3 is 13 residues long. The DNA for the CDR3 is TGTGCCAGCAGTTTACGGTTTCCCGGGGAGCTGTTTTTT. Its protein product is CASSLRFPGELFF. Full variable domain (outside the CDR3, taken from reference TRBV28 and TRBJ2-2): DVKVTQSSRYLVKRTGEKVFLECVQDMDHENMFWYRQDPGLGLRLIYFSYDVKMKEKGDIPEGYSVSREKKERFSLILESASTNQTSMYLCASSLRFPGELFFGEGSRLTVL.

This clonotype appeared a few times. V and J are TRBV4-2 and TRBJ2-3; perhaps TRBD2 as D (5 bases). Between the trimmed V and J ends, which lost 0 bases and 0 bases, there was a span of 13 bases. Germline CDR1 is LGHNA and CDR2 is YNFKEQ. The length of the CDR3 is 17 residues. The DNA for the CDR3 is TGTGCCAGCAGCCAAGATTTGAGCGGCGCTAGCACAGATACGCAGTATTTT. Translation: CASSQDLSGASTDTQYF.

This clonotype has only one observation. V usage is TRBV28 and J usage is TRBJ1-5; no clear D. CDR1 and CDR2 from the germline V gene are MDHEN and SYDVKM. The CDR3 is made up of 14 amino acids. V was shortened by 5 bases and J by 2 bases, with 10 bases between the two germline ends. The CDR3 protein is CASSRAQGNQPQHF. The DNA of the CDR3 is TGTGCCAGCAGTCGGGCGCAAGGCAATCAGCCCCAGCATTTT.

V gene TRBV6-5 combines with J gene TRBJ1-4; a possible D gene is TRBD1 (6 bases). V was clipped by 8 bases and J by 5 bases, with 15 bases between them. CDR1 is MNHEY and CDR2 is SVGAGI in the germline V gene. The CDR3 is made up of 14 amino acids. The CDR3 region has the DNA TGTGCCAGCGCGCCCGGGGGCAAAAATGAAAAACTGTTTTTT. Amino acid sequence: CASAPGGKNEKLFF.

The chain joins TRBV3-1 to TRBJ2-7; D uncertain. This CDR3 has 14 amino acids. V dropped 6 bases and J dropped 0 bases, with 12 bases sitting between them. Germline CDR1 and CDR2: LGHDT and YNNKEL (reference sequence). The CDR3, as DNA: TGTGCCAGCAGGGAAACCGCCAGCTCCTACGAGCAGTACTTC. Translation gives CASRETASSYEQYF.

This clonotype was recorded many times. V usage is TRBV7-9 and J usage is TRBJ2-4; no definite D call. Germline CDR1 reads SEHNR; CDR2 reads FQNEAQ (reference sequence). This CDR3 region has 15 residues. Trimming pared 4 bases from V and 0 bases from J, leaving 10 bases between. Here the CDR3 DNA reads TGTGCCAGCAGCTCCGGCTCGCTAGCCAAAAACATTCAGTACTTC. This gives the protein CASSSGSLAKNIQYF.

The chain combines TRBV25-1 with TRBJ2-2, with 8 positions matching TRBD2. This CDR3 has 15 residues. The ends lost 5 bases at V and 5 bases at J; junction bases unmatched: 7. The germline V gene encodes CDR1 MGHDK and CDR2 SYGVNS. The CDR3 DNA reads as TGTGCCAGCAGTTCTGGCGGGGGGTATACCGGGGAGCTGTTTTTT. As protein: CASSSGGGYTGELFF.

This clonotype was seen only once. This rearrangement joins TRBV20-1 to TRBJ2-7, with 8 bases aligning to TRBD2. Germline CDR1 reads DFQATT; CDR2 reads SNEGSKA (reference sequence). The CDR3 is 16 amino acids. Unmatched junction bases numbered 10, after V lost 1 base and J lost 2 bases. Here the CDR3 reads CSARVGSSGFPYEQYF. In nucleotides, the CDR3 is TGCAGTGCTAGAGTTGGCTCTAGCGGGTTCCCCTACGAGCAGTACTTC.

The chain couples TRBV19 to TRBJ2-1, with D uncertain. CDR1 and CDR2 from the germline V gene are LNHDA and SQIVND (reference sequence). The V and J ends lost 4 bases and 10 bases respectively, with 8 bases between them. The CDR3 is made up of 11 amino acids. The DNA of the CDR3 is TGTGCCAGTAGTAACACAAACGAGCAGTTCTTC. This gives the protein CASSNTNEQFF.

This clonotype was seen a handful of times. The gene calls are TRBV7-2 and TRBJ1-2, with TRBD1 matching 8 bases. The germline CDR1 and CDR2 sequences are SGHTA and FQGNSA. The CDR3 sequence is 13 residues long. V shed 3 bases, J shed 6 bases, and the junction held 3 bases outside the gene matches. The CDR3 DNA reads as TGTGCCAGCAGCTTTAGGACAGGGAATGGCTACACCTTC. Its protein product is CASSFRTGNGYTF.